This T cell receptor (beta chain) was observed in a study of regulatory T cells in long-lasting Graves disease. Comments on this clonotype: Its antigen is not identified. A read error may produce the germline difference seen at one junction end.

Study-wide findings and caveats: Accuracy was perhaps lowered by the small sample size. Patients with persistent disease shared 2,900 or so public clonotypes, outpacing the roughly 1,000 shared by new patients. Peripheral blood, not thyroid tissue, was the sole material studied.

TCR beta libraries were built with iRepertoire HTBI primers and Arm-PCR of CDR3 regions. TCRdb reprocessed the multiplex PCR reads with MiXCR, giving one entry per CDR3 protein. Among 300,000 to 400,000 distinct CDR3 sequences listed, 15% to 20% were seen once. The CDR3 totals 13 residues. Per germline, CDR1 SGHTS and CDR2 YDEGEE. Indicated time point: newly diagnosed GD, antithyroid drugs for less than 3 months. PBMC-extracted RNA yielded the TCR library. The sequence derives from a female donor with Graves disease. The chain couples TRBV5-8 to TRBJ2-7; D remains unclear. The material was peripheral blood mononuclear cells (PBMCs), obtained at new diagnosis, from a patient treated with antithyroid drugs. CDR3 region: CASTLLVGSEQYF. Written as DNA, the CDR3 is TGTGCCAGCACCTTGCTTGTGGGATCCGAGCAGTACTTC.